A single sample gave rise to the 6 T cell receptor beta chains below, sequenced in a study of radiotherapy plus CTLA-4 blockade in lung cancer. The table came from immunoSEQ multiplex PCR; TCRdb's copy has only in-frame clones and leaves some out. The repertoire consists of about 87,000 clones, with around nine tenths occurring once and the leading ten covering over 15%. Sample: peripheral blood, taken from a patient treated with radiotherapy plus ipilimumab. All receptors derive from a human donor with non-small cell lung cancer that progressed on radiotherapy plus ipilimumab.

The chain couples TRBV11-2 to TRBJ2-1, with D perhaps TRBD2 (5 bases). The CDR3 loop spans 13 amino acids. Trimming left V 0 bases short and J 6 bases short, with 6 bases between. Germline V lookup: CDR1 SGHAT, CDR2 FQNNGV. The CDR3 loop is CASSLDRGNEQFF. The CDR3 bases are TGTGCCAGCAGCTTAGATCGGGGCAATGAGCAGTTCTTC.

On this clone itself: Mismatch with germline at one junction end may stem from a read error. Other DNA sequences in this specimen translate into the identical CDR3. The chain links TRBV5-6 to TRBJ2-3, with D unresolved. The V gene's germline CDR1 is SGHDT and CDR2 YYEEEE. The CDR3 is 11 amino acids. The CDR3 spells CASSFIDTQYF. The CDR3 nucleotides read TGCGCCAGCAGCTTTATAGATACGCAGTATTTT.

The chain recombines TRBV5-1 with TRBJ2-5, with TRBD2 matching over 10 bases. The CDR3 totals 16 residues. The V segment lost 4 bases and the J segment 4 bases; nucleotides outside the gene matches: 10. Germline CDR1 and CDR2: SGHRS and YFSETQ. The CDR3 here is CASSPSKRGGGETQYF. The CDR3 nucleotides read TGCGCCAGCAGCCCATCTAAGCGGGGGGGCGGAGAGACCCAGTACTTC.

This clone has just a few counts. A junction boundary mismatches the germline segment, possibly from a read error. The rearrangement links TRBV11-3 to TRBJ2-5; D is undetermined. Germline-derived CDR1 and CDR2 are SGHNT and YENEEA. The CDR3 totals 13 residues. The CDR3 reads CASSIDSRKTQYF. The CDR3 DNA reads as TGTGCCAGCAGCATAGATTCCCGTAAGACCCAGTACTTC.

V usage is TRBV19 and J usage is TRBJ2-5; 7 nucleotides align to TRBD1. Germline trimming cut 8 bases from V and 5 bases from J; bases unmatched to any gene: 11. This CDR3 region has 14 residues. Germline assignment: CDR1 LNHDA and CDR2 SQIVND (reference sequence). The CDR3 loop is CASSTTGAWETQYF. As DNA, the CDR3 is TGTGCCAGTTCCACCACAGGGGCTTGGGAGACCCAGTACTTC.

CDR3 amino acids: CASSFTDTQYF. DNA for the CDR3: TGTGCCAGCAGCTTCACAGATACGCAGTATTTT. This chain uses TRBV5-4 with TRBJ2-3; D not resolved. Trimming removed 2 bases from V and 2 bases from J, with 0 bases in between. CDR1 is SGHNT, CDR2 YYREEE, per germline (reference sequence). The CDR3 covers 11 residues.